This T cell receptor beta chain came from a study of cytomegalovirus exposure and HLA in healthy donors. Study results and limitations: There were some 150 TCR beta chains listed as cytomegalovirus-associated.

From germline, CDR1 is SGDLS and CDR2 YYNGEE. The CDR3 length is 21 residues. V lost 4 bases, J lost 0 bases, and 21 bases stayed unmatched. Points on this clone: The antigen is not known.

PCR was performed using 60 Vbeta and 13 Jbeta primers. The repertoire was sequenced with immunoSEQ multiplex PCR; TCRdb's copy has only in-frame clones and lacks some. The sample yields about 170,000 clones, approximately 84% seen once. The receptor comes from a man between 18 and 35 years old in good health and CMV-seronegative. This sequence joins TRBV9 and TRBJ2-1; 8 bases are shared with TRBD2. The source material was PBMCs. CDR3 amino acids: CASSYPLSGSPMTSSYNEQFF. The CDR3 DNA is TGTGCCAGCAGCTATCCTTTGAGCGGGAGCCCGATGACAAGCTCCTACAATGAGCAGTTCTTC.